This T cell receptor (beta chain) was observed in a study of T cells in Graves' hyperthyroidism and ophthalmopathy. At least ten counts were recorded for this clonotype. What it binds is unknown. General study findings and limits: For ophthalmopathy, model prediction preceded onset by a median roughly 6.5 months. Using 13 V-J features, a model discriminated ophthalmopathy from stable hyperthyroidism.

Amplification targeted TCR beta CDR3 regions from RNA transcripts. TCR CDR3 regions were first amplified by RT-PCR with HTBI primers. TCRdb recomputed calls from the multiplex PCR reads with MiXCR, one row per CDR3 protein. Here the sample spans 400,000 to 500,000 distinct CDR3 sequences, roughly an eighth being singletons. Germline-derived CDR1 and CDR2 are MNHNS and SASEGT. The CDR3 contains 14 residues. The V and J ends lost 6 bases and 5 bases, in that order; junction bases with no gene match: 9. Sequenced: blood. This TCR was recovered from a young woman with Graves' hyperthyroidism. J is TRBJ2-7 and V is TRBV6-1, with 8 bases that match TRBD2. This chain's CDR3 is CASRLSGSSHEQYF. The CDR3 region has the DNA TGTGCCAGCAGATTGAGCGGGAGCTCACACGAGCAGTACTTC.